A selection of T cell receptor beta chains follows, all from one sample in a study of patients and donors after allogeneic stem cell transplantation. TCRdb used MiXCR to reprocess the RT-PCR reads, holding one entry per CDR3 protein. The sample lists about 18,000 distinct CDR3 sequences; 4.9% were seen once. Sequencing input: blood, either unsorted or a sorted T cell fraction (not recorded which). The receptors come from a human donor who was either an allogeneic HSCT recipient or a stem cell or donor lymphocyte infusion donor (not recorded which). It is not recorded whose cells these are; they may come from a transplant donor. CDR3s include the opening cysteine and the closing phenylalanine or tryptophan. The order of the fields is V gene, D gene, J gene, clone size, CDR3 protein, CDR3 DNA. The D gene is left open where the match is weak. Clone size is given as how often the clone was seen (once, few, many) or a class if it is expanded.

V: TRBV7-2
D: -
J: TRBJ2-7
size: few
CDR3: CASSLDGGEQYF
DNA: TGTGCCAGCAGCTTAGATGGCGGCGAGCAGTACTTC

V: TRBV6-5
D: -
J: TRBJ1-1
size: many
CDR3: CASQTGNTEAFF
DNA: TGTGCCAGTCAAACAGGGAACACTGAAGCTTTCTTT

V: TRBV5-5
D: -
J: TRBJ1-2
size: few
CDR3: CASSLDDSYGYTF
DNA: TGTGCCAGCAGCTTGGATGACAGCTATGGCTACACCTTC

V: TRBV13
D: -
J: TRBJ2-7
size: many
CDR3: CASSLGDGSYEQYF
DNA: TGTGCCAGCAGCTTAGGGGACGGCTCCTACGAGCAGTACTTC

V: TRBV5-1
D: TRBD1
J: TRBJ2-7
size: many
CDR3: CASSTGTGYEQYF
DNA: TGCGCCAGCAGCACCGGGACAGGCTACGAGCAGTACTTC

V: TRBV28
D: -
J: TRBJ1-1
size: many
CDR3: CASSSLPQGINTEAFF
DNA: TGTGCCAGCAGTTCCCTACCACAGGGCATTAACACTGAAGCTTTCTTT

V: TRBV7-3
D: -
J: TRBJ1-1
size: many
CDR3: CASSLMAGPGKAFF
DNA: TGTGCCAGCAGCTTAATGGCGGGGCCCGGGAAAGCTTTCTTT

V: TRBV21-1
D: -
J: TRBJ2-3
size: many
CDR3: CASSKVDYHHSTDTQYF
DNA: TGTGCCAGCAGCAAAGTTGACTACCACCATAGCACAGATACGCAGTATTTT

V: TRBV10-3
D: -
J: TRBJ1-2
size: many
CDR3: CAISESRGYGYTF
DNA: TGTGCCATCAGTGAGTCTAGGGGCTATGGCTACACCTTC

V: TRBV18
D: TRBD1
J: TRBJ2-5
size: many
CDR3: CASSGGQTQETQYF
DNA: TGTGCCAGCTCAGGGGGACAGACCCAAGAGACCCAGTACTTC

V: TRBV11-2
D: -
J: TRBJ2-1
size: many
CDR3: CASTPGRRANNEQFF
DNA: TGTGCCAGCACCCCGGGAAGGAGGGCCAACAATGAGCAGTTCTTC

V: TRBV10-3
D: -
J: TRBJ1-1
size: many
CDR3: CAIRDISLGAFF
DNA: TGTGCCATCAGGGACATAAGCCTCGGAGCTTTCTTT

V: TRBV20-1
D: -
J: TRBJ2-7
size: many
CDR3: CSAKAYMSEQYF
DNA: TGCAGTGCTAAAGCATACATGAGCGAGCAGTACTTC

V: TRBV11-2
D: -
J: TRBJ1-2
size: many
CDR3: CASSRGGPYGYTF
DNA: TGTGCCAGCAGCCGGGGGGGACCCTATGGCTACACCTTC

V: TRBV2
D: -
J: TRBJ2-1
size: medium-sized
CDR3: CASSVGRGGDEQFF
DNA: TGTGCCAGCAGTGTAGGCAGGGGAGGCGATGAGCAGTTCTTC

V: TRBV7-9
D: TRBD1
J: TRBJ2-5
size: many
CDR3: CASSDYRGFQETQYF
DNA: TGTGCCAGCAGCGACTACAGGGGATTCCAAGAGACCCAGTACTTC

V: TRBV5-1
D: -
J: TRBJ2-1
size: medium-sized
CDR3: CASSLGTPVRDEQFF
DNA: TGCGCCAGCAGCTTAGGGACTCCGGTCCGGGATGAACAGTTCTTC

V: TRBV15
D: TRBD1
J: TRBJ1-6
size: many
CDR3: CATSRDQTGSSPLHF
DNA: TGTGCCACCAGCAGAGACCAGACAGGGAGTTCACCCCTCCACTTT

V: TRBV13
D: TRBD1
J: TRBJ2-7
size: many
CDR3: CASSWTGTGDDEQYF
DNA: TGTGCCAGCAGCTGGACCGGGACAGGGGACGACGAGCAGTACTTC

V: TRBV20-1
D: -
J: TRBJ1-4
size: many
CDR3: CSAKDSSTNEKLFF
DNA: TGCAGTGCTAAGGACAGCTCAACTAATGAAAAACTGTTTTTT

V: TRBV20-1
D: -
J: TRBJ1-6
size: many
CDR3: CSARDMGAEYNSPLHF
DNA: TGCAGTGCTAGAGATATGGGGGCGGAGTATAATTCACCCCTCCACTTT

V: TRBV4-1
D: TRBD2
J: TRBJ2-5
size: many
CDR3: CASSQAHLAGRGGETQYF
DNA: TGCGCCAGCAGCCAAGCCCATCTAGCGGGACGCGGCGGAGAGACCCAGTACTTC

V: TRBV7-3
D: -
J: TRBJ1-1
size: few
CDR3: CASSLGPPNTEAFF
DNA: TGTGCCAGCAGCTTAGGTCCCCCGAACACTGAAGCTTTCTTT